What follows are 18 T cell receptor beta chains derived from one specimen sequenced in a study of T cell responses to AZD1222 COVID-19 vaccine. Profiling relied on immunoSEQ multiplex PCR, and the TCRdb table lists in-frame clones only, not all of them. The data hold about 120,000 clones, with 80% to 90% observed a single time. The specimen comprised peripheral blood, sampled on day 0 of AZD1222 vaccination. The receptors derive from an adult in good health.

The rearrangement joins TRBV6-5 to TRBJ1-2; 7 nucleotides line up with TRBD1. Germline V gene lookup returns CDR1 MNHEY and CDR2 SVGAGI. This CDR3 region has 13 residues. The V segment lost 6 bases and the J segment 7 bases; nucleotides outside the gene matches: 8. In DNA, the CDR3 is TGTGCCAGCAGCTGGGGACAGAAGGCTGGCTACACCTTC. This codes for CASSWGQKAGYTF.

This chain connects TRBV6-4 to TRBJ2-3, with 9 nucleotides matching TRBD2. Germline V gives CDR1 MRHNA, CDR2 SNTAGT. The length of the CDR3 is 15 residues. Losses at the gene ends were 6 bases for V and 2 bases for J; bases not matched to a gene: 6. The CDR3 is CASSPSGGTTDTQYF. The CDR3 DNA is TGTGCCAGCAGCCCCAGCGGGGGGACCACAGATACGCAGTATTTT.

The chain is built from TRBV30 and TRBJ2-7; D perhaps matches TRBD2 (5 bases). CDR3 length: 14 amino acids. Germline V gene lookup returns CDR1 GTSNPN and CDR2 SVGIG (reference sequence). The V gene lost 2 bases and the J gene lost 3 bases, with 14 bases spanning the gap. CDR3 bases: TGTGCCTGGAGTTCACTAGGCAGCAACTACGAGCAGTACTTC. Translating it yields CAWSSLGSNYEQYF.

CDR3 coding DNA: TGTGCCATCAGTGGGACTAGCATCTACGAGCAGTACTTC. Amino acid sequence: CAISGTSIYEQYF. V usage is TRBV10-3 and J usage is TRBJ2-7, with 8 bases identical to TRBD2. The germline V gene encodes CDR1 ENHRY and CDR2 SYGVKD. The junction had 2 bases not matched to a gene; V was cut back by 4 bases and J by 3 bases. This CDR3 comprises 13 residues.

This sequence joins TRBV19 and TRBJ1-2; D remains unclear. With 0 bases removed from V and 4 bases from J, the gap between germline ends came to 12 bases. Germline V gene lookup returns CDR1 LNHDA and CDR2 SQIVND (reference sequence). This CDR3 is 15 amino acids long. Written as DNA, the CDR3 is TGTGCCAGTAGTATAGATTCAAAGGGTATCTATGGCTACACCTTC. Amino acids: CASSIDSKGIYGYTF. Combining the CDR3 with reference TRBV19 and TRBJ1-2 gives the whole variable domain DGGITQSPKYLFRKEGQNVTLSCEQNLNHDAMYWYRQDPGQGLRLIYYSQIVNDFQKGDIAEGYSVSREKKESFPLTVTSAQKNPTAFYLCASSIDSKGIYGYTFGSGTRLTVV.

The CDR3 region is CASSVGGTGGRSPLHF. Here the CDR3 DNA reads TGTGCCAGCAGCGTAGGTGGGACAGGGGGCCGGTCACCCCTCCACTTT. V gene TRBV9 combines with J gene TRBJ1-6; 12 bases line up with TRBD1. In germline, CDR1 is SGDLS, CDR2 YYNGEE. The CDR3 spans 16 residues. V shed 0 bases and J 10 bases; nucleotides not matched to a gene: 5.

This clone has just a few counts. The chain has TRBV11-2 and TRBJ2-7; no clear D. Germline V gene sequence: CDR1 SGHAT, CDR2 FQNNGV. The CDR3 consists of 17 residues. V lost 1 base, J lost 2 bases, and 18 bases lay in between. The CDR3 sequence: CASSLASRARSAYEQYF. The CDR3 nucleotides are TGTGCCAGCAGCTTAGCCTCTAGGGCCCGTTCAGCCTACGAGCAGTACTTC.

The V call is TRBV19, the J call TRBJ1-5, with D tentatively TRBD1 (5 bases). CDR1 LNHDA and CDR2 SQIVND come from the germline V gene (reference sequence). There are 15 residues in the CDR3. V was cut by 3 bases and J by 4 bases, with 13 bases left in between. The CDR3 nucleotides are TGTGCCAGTAGTATGGGGACGGTAAATAATCAGCCCCAGCATTTT. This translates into CASSMGTVNNQPQHF.

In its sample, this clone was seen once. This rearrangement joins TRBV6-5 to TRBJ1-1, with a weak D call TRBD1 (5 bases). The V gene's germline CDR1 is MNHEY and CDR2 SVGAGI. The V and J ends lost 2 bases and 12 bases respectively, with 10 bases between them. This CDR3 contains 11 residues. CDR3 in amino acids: CASSYGAVSFF. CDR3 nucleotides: TGTGCCAGCAGTTACGGGGCAGTTTCTTTCTTT.

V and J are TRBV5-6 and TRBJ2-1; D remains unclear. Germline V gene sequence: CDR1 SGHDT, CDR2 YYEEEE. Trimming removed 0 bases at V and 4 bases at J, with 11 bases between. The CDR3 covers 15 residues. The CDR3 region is CASSLGGSLYNEQFF. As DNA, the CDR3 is TGTGCCAGCAGCTTGGGGGGATCCTTATACAATGAGCAGTTCTTC.

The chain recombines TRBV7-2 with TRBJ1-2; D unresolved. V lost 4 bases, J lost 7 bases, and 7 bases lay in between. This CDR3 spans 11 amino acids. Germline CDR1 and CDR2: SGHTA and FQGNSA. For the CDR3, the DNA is TGTGCCAGCAGCTCTGGAGGTGGCTACACCTTC. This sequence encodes CASSSGGGYTF.

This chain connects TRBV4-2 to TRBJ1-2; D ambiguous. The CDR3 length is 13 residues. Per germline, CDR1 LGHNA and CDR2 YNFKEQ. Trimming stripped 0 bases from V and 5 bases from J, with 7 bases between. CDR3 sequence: CASSQDLQYGYTF. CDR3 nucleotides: TGTGCCAGCAGCCAAGATCTACAGTATGGCTACACCTTC.

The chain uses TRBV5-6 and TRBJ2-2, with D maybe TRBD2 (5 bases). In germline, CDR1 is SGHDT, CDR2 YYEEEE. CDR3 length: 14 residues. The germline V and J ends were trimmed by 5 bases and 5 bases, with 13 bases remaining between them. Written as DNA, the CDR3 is TGTGCCAGCAGTCTCCTGAGCGGAACCGGGGAGCTGTTTTTT. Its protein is CASSLLSGTGELFF.

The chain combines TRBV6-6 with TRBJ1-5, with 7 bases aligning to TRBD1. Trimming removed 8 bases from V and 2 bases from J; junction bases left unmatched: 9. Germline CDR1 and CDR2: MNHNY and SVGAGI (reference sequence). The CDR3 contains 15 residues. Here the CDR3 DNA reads TGTGCCAGCGTCTACGGTACAGGGGGCAATCAGCCCCAGCATTTT. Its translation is CASVYGTGGNQPQHF.

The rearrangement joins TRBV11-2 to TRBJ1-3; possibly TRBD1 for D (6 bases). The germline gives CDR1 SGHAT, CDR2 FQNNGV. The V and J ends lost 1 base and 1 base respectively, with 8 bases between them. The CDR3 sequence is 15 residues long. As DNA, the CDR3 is TGTGCCAGCAGCTTAGTAGGGGGTTCTGGAAACACCATATATTTT. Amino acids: CASSLVGGSGNTIYF. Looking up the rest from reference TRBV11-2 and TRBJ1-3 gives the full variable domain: EAGVAQSPRYKIIEKRQSVAFWCNPISGHATLYWYQQILGQGPKLLIQFQNNGVVDDSQLPKDRFSAERLKGVDSTLKIQPAKLEDSAVYLCASSLVGGSGNTIYFGEGSWLTVV.

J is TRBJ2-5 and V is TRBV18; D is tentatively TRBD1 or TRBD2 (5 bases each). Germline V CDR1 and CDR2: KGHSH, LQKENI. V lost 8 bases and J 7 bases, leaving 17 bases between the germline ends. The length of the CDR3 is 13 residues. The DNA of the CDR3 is TGTGCCAGCGGGTTAGCCGCGAGGGGGACCCAGTACTTC. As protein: CASGLAARGTQYF. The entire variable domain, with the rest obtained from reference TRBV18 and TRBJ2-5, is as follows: NAGVMQNPRHLVRRRGQEARLRCSPMKGHSHVYWYRQLPEEGLKFMVYLQKENIIDESGMPKERFSAEFPKEGPSILRIQQVVRGDSAAYFCASGLAARGTQYFGPGTRLLVL.

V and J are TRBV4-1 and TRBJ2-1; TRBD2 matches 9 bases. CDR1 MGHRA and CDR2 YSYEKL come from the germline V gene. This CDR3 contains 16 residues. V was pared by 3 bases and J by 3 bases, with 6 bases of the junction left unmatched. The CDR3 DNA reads TGCGCCAGCAGCCAGTCTAGCGGGGATTTCTACAATGAGCAGTTCTTC. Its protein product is CASSQSSGDFYNEQFF.

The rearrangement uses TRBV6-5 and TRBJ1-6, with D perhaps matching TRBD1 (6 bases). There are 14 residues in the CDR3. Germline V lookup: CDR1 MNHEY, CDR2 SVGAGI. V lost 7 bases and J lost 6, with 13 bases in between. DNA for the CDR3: TGTGCCAGCAATCCGGACAGCCCTAATTCACCCCTCCACTTT. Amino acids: CASNPDSPNSPLHF.